The 8 T cell receptor beta chains given below trace back to one sample, sequenced in a study of blood T cell repertoires in COVID-19 (dated by TCRdb to about 2020). Library preparation employed the immunoSEQ multiplex PCR assay. In TCRdb, the immuneACCESS table is reduced to in-frame sequences with V and J assigned. These tables do not hold every clone; where another copy was compared, an unresolved V gene accounts for under half, and the others remain unexplained. For this sample the table gives 150,000 to 200,000 clones, of which around 86% were detected only once. In total, the top ten clones hold under 9.5% of the sample. The sequencing sample was made of peripheral blood. The receptors originated from a man aged 50-60 years with active or convalescent COVID-19.

In this sample, this clone turned up once. The chain's CDR3 is CASSEVQGFREKLFF. For the CDR3, the DNA is TGTGCCAGCAGTGAAGTACAGGGGTTTAGGGAAAAACTGTTTTTT. V is TRBV6-1 and J is TRBJ1-4, with TRBD1 matching 7 bases. The CDR3 loop spans 15 amino acids. Germline assignment: CDR1 MNHNS and CDR2 SASEGT. V lost 1 base and J lost 8; bases outside the gene matches: 7.

The sample holds one count of this clone. The chain uses TRBV6-2 or TRBV6-3 and TRBJ1-3; D gene unclear. Trimming shortened V by 2 bases and J by 5 bases, and 4 bases separated the two germline ends. The CDR3 spans 12 residues. Germline V lookup: CDR1 MNHEY, CDR2 SVGEGT. CDR3 amino acids: CASSYQRNTIYF. The DNA of the CDR3 is TGTGCCAGCAGTTACCAAAGAAACACCATATATTTT.

This sequence joins TRBV5-1 and TRBJ2-1; 9 bases align to TRBD1. Germline V gene lookup returns CDR1 SGHRS and CDR2 YFSETQ. There are 14 residues in the CDR3. V shed 0 bases, J shed 8 bases, and the junction held 3 bases outside the gene matches. The CDR3 nucleotides are TGCGCCAGCAGCTTGGTCCGGACAGGGGATGAGCAGTTCTTC. It encodes CASSLVRTGDEQFF. The full variable domain, in which reference TRBV5-1 and TRBJ2-1 provide the parts outside the CDR3, is KAGVTQTPRYLIKTRGQQVTLSCSPISGHRSVSWYQQTPGQGLQFLFEYFSETQRNKGNFPGRFSGRQFSNSRSEMNVSTLELGDSALYLCASSLVRTGDEQFFGPGTRLTVL.

This clone is a singleton in its sample. This chain uses TRBV30 with TRBJ1-4; D might be TRBD1 (5 bases). This CDR3 is 15 amino acids long. Germline CDR1 GTSNPN, CDR2 SVGIG (reference sequence). Trimming removed 1 base at V and 5 bases at J, with 14 bases between. The CDR3 sequence: CAWSGGRDYNEKLFF. The CDR3 nucleotides are TGTGCCTGGAGTGGTGGGAGGGACTACAATGAAAAACTGTTTTTT.

The chain has TRBV3-1 (or the pseudogene TRBV3-2) and TRBJ2-5, with D possibly being TRBD2 (6 bases). The CDR3 extends over 16 amino acids. The V end lost 0 bases, the J end lost 2 bases, and 13 bases lay between the germline ends. Germline lookup yields CDR1 LGHDT and CDR2 YNNKEL (reference sequence). CDR3 sequence reads: CASSQDPRRGQETQYF. CDR3 bases: TGTGCCAGCAGCCAAGACCCACGGCGGGGTCAAGAGACCCAGTACTTC.

The V and J genes are TRBV28 and TRBJ2-1; D is unresolved. The CDR3 runs 10 residues. Germline assignment: CDR1 MDHEN and CDR2 SYDVKM. V lost 3 bases and J lost 10, with 4 bases in between. The CDR3 reads CASSLREQFF. In DNA form, the CDR3 reads TGTGCCAGCAGTTTGCGGGAGCAGTTCTTC.

The chain combines TRBV7-2 with TRBJ1-6; possibly TRBD1 for D (6 bases). Germline loops: CDR1 SGHTA, CDR2 FQGNSA. The length of the CDR3 is 14 residues. Trimming took off 6 bases at V and 12 bases at J, with 18 bases between the two ends. Here the CDR3 reads CASRRQGISGPLHF. Written as DNA, the CDR3 is TGTGCCAGCAGACGCCAGGGGATAAGTGGACCCCTCCACTTT.

The gene calls are TRBV4-3 and TRBJ2-7; a possible D gene is TRBD1 (6 bases). Germline V lookup: CDR1 LGHNA, CDR2 YSLEER. V dropped 4 bases and J dropped 4 bases, with 14 bases sitting between them. The CDR3 extends over 14 amino acids. DNA of the CDR3: TGCGCCAGCAGCCCCCAGTCCCAGGGGTACGAGCAGTACTTC. It encodes CASSPQSQGYEQYF.